This T cell receptor beta chain was captured in a study of cytomegalovirus exposure and HLA in healthy donors. Study-wide background: Unique TCR beta sequences numbering approximately 100 million came from around 180 million T cells in an earlier analysis. Findings and limits, study-wide: A missense DCLRE1C variant was associated with V- and J-gene trimming of TCR beta chains in a later analysis, and an independent cohort replicated the association. A later analysis showed HLA-associated TCR beta chains outstripping equally common others in clonal expansion.

As concerns this clone: Its antigen is unidentified.

PCR employed 60 Vbeta and 13 Jbeta primers. Sequencing used immunoSEQ multiplex PCR; TCRdb keeps in-frame clones, though not all of them. The profile shows 85,000 to 100,000 clones, roughly 82% of them singletons. This clonotype was obtained from a human donor in good health. The sequenced sample was PBMCs.

In nucleotides, the CDR3 is TGTGCCAGTAGTATTGTACAGGGAGAGACCCAGTACTTC. Protein product: CASSIVQGETQYF. The rearrangement links TRBV19 to TRBJ2-5, with D tentatively TRBD1 (6 bases). The V gene lost 3 bases and the J gene lost 4 bases, with 9 bases spanning the gap. Germline V gene sequence: CDR1 LNHDA, CDR2 SQIVND (reference sequence). This CDR3 contains 13 residues.